These 24 T cell receptor beta chains were all obtained from the same sample, sequenced in a study of blood T cell repertoires in COVID-19. TCRdb's table, derived via immunoSEQ multiplex PCR, lists solely in-frame clones and lacks some. Among around 150,000 clones listed, less than 85% were seen once. Sample: peripheral blood. These receptors all come from a woman in her forties with COVID-19, enrolled during active disease.

The rearrangement links TRBV6-5 to TRBJ1-3; TRBD1 might be the D (5 bases). V shed 7 bases and J shed 3 bases, with 13 bases lying between them. The CDR3 spans 14 residues. Germline CDR1 and CDR2: MNHEY and SVGAGI. CDR3 DNA sequence: TGTGCCAGCAACGGCAGGGCCTTTGGAAACACCATATATTTT. Protein product: CASNGRAFGNTIYF.

The rearrangement uses TRBV11-2 and TRBJ2-3; D is possibly TRBD1 (5 bases). V lost 3 bases and J lost 2, with 9 bases in between. Germline V lookup: CDR1 SGHAT, CDR2 FQNNGV. The CDR3 loop spans 14 amino acids. The CDR3 DNA reads as TGTGCCAGCAGCTTGGGGCATATCACAGATACGCAGTATTTT. Translation: CASSLGHITDTQYF. The full variable domain, rest sourced from reference TRBV11-2 and TRBJ2-3, is EAGVAQSPRYKIIEKRQSVAFWCNPISGHATLYWYQQILGQGPKLLIQFQNNGVVDDSQLPKDRFSAERLKGVDSTLKIQPAKLEDSAVYLCASSLGHITDTQYFGPGTRLTVL.

The V and J genes are TRBV4-1 and TRBJ2-1; D ambiguous. Germline CDR1 is MGHRA and CDR2 is YSYEKL. This CDR3 has 15 residues. V was trimmed by 4 bases and J by 0 bases, leaving 10 bases between them. Written as DNA, the CDR3 is TGCGCCAGCAGCCTCTCCCCCTACTCCTACAATGAGCAGTTCTTC. As protein: CASSLSPYSYNEQFF.

This clone was detected only once. This chain uses TRBV19 with TRBJ2-3, with a possible D match to TRBD2 (6 bases). Trimming took off 5 bases at V and 8 bases at J, with 23 bases between the two ends. This CDR3 comprises 16 residues. Looked up from germline, CDR1 is LNHDA and CDR2 is SQIVND (reference sequence). The DNA of the CDR3 is TGTGCCAGTAGTTCCTCCCGGGACGGAGGGGCAGGTACGCAGTATTTT. The encoded protein is CASSSSRDGGAGTQYF.

The chain's CDR3 is CASSQGRRTSGGRYNEQFF. CDR3 in DNA: TGTGCCAGCAGCCAGGGGAGGAGGACTAGCGGAGGGAGGTACAATGAGCAGTTCTTC. The rearrangement joins TRBV14 to TRBJ2-1, with 10 positions matching TRBD2. With V trimmed by 3 bases and J by 4 bases, 15 bases remained unmatched. Per the germline V gene, CDR1 is SGHDN and CDR2 is FVKESK. The CDR3 has 19 residues.

The V gene is TRBV12-3 or TRBV12-4, the J gene TRBJ1-1, with 7 positions matching TRBD1. Trimming at V came to 6 bases and at J to 9 bases, leaving 10 bases not matched to a gene. The CDR3 has 13 residues. This chain's CDR3 is CASSRGGTAQAFF. CDR3 nucleotides: TGTGCCAGCAGCCGGGGGGGGACAGCGCAAGCTTTCTTT.

The gene calls are TRBV2 and TRBJ1-2; unclear D gene. This CDR3 spans 12 amino acids. The V end was cut by 2 bases, the J end by 8 bases, with 9 bases between. Germline V CDR1 and CDR2: SNHLY, FYNNEI. CDR3 DNA: TGTGCCAGCAGTGAAACCCTAGCGGGCTACACCTTC. The encoded protein is CASSETLAGYTF.

The V call is TRBV27, the J call TRBJ2-5; D might be TRBD2 (6 bases). The CDR3 runs to 12 residues. Germline V gene data show CDR1 as MNHEY and CDR2 as SMNVEV (reference sequence). The V end lost 11 bases, the J end lost 5 bases, and 15 bases lay between the germline ends. The CDR3 region is CAGFAGPETQYF. The CDR3 coding sequence is TGTGCCGGCTTCGCGGGGCCTGAGACCCAGTACTTC.

This clone was observed once. The V and J genes are TRBV27 and TRBJ1-5; 11 bases agree with TRBD1. The CDR3 sequence is 17 residues long. Trimming removed 4 bases from V and 6 bases from J; junction bases left unmatched: 11. Germline V CDR1 and CDR2: MNHEY, SMNVEV (reference sequence). The CDR3: CASSSHGQGARGQPQHF. The CDR3 DNA follows: TGTGCCAGCAGTTCACACGGACAGGGGGCGCGCGGTCAGCCCCAGCATTTT.

The J gene is TRBJ2-7, the V gene TRBV5-6; D not certain. Trimming took 1 base from V and 0 from J, leaving 8 bases between them. The germline CDR1 and CDR2 sequences are SGHDT and YYEEEE. The CDR3 totals 14 residues. The CDR3 coding sequence is TGTGCCAGCAGCTTGCGCGGCGACTCCTACGAGCAGTACGTC. Amino acids: CASSLRGDSYEQYV.

This clone was recorded only once. The rearrangement links TRBV25-1 to TRBJ1-2, with 8 bases that match TRBD1. The V and J ends lost 8 bases and 2 bases, in that order; junction bases with no gene match: 4. Germline-derived CDR1 and CDR2 are MGHDK and SYGVNS. The CDR3 has 13 amino acids. The DNA for the CDR3 is TGTGCCAGCCAGGGGGCGGGGAACTATGGCTACACCTTC. Translating gives CASQGAGNYGYTF.

The chain carries TRBV19 and TRBJ2-6; the match to TRBD1 covers 8 bases. The CDR3 extends over 16 amino acids. V dropped 4 bases and J dropped 1; count of bases not matched to a gene: 3. CDR1 is LNHDA, CDR2 SQIVND, per germline (reference sequence). The CDR3 DNA reads TGTGCCAGTAGTAGCCGGACAGGGTCTGGGGCCAACGTCCTGACTTTC. It specifies CASSSRTGSGANVLTF. Drawing the rest from reference TRBV19 and TRBJ2-6, the complete variable domain is DGGITQSPKYLFRKEGQNVTLSCEQNLNHDAMYWYRQDPGQGLRLIYYSQIVNDFQKGDIAEGYSVSREKKESFPLTVTSAQKNPTAFYLCASSSRTGSGANVLTFGAGSRLTVL.

The chain is built from TRBV3-1 (or the pseudogene TRBV3-2) and TRBJ1-4; the D is unclear. The CDR3 spans 14 residues. The germline CDR1 and CDR2 sequences are LGHDT and YNNKEL (reference sequence). Between the trimmed V and J ends, which lost 7 bases and 0 bases, there was a span of 9 bases. The CDR3 spells CASTLAATNEKLFF. The CDR3 DNA follows: TGTGCCAGCACCTTAGCTGCAACTAATGAAAAACTGTTTTTT.

In nucleotides, the CDR3 is TGTGCCAGCAGCCAAGTCGGGGGACCTCAAGAGACCCAGTACTTC. It translates to CASSQVGGPQETQYF. V is TRBV3-1 (or the pseudogene TRBV3-2) and J is TRBJ2-5, with D tentatively TRBD2 (6 bases). This CDR3 region has 15 residues. The V and J ends lost 1 base and 2 bases respectively, with 11 bases between them. Germline lookup yields CDR1 LGHDT and CDR2 YNNKEL (reference sequence).

The chain joins TRBV10-2 to TRBJ1-3; a possible D gene is TRBD1 (5 bases). V was cut by 6 bases and J by 0 bases, with 12 bases left in between. The germline CDR1 and CDR2 sequences are WSHSY and SAAADI. CDR3 size: 15 residues. The CDR3: CASSGTYSSGNTIYF. The CDR3 DNA reads as TGCGCCAGCAGCGGGACTTACAGCTCTGGAAACACCATATATTTT.

The CDR3, as DNA: TGTGCCAGCAGAGGGGGGGGCTCGAACACCGGGGAGCTGTTTTTT. Its translation is CASRGGGSNTGELFF. The chain links TRBV6-5 to TRBJ2-2, with D possibly being TRBD2 (7 bases). Germline assignment: CDR1 MNHEY and CDR2 SVGAGI. The V end lost 6 bases, the J end lost 0 bases, and 11 bases lay between the germline ends. The CDR3 length is 15 residues.

V usage is TRBV7-9 and J usage is TRBJ2-5; TRBD1 aligns across 9 bases. The CDR3 spans 14 residues. Germline CDR1 reads SEHNR; CDR2 reads FQNEAQ (reference sequence). V shed 6 bases and J 10 bases; nucleotides not matched to a gene: 12. CDR3 loop: CASREGTGKSGQYF. CDR3 nucleotides: TGTGCCAGCAGAGAAGGGACAGGGAAGTCGGGCCAGTACTTC.

This clone was picked up many times. The genes are TRBV7-6 and TRBJ2-2, with TRBD2 identical over 9 bases. Germline V lookup: CDR1 SGHVS, CDR2 FNYEAQ. This CDR3 region has 16 residues. V dropped 5 bases and J dropped 6; count of bases not matched to a gene: 10. CDR3 DNA sequence: TGTGCCAGCAGCCCAGAAGGGACTAGCCTGTCCGGGGAGCTGTTTTTT. Translation gives CASSPEGTSLSGELFF.

V is TRBV15 and J is TRBJ2-1; 8 bases line up with TRBD1. CDR1 and CDR2 (germline): LNHNV, YYDKDF (reference sequence). The ends lost 3 bases at V and 5 bases at J; junction bases unmatched: 6. This CDR3 has 15 amino acids. CDR3 DNA sequence: TGTGCCACCAGCAGGGACAGGGACTCGAACAATGAGCAGTTCTTC. Its translation is CATSRDRDSNNEQFF. Based on the CDR3 plus reference TRBV15 and TRBJ2-1, the full variable domain is DAMVIQNPRYQVTQFGKPVTLSCSQTLNHNVMYWYQQKSSQAPKLLFHYYDKDFNNEADTPDNFQSRRPNTSFCFLDIRSPGLGDTAMYLCATSRDRDSNNEQFFGPGTRLTVL.

The chain combines TRBV19 with TRBJ1-4; D uncertain. The V end was cut by 2 bases, the J end by 6 bases, with 10 bases between. The CDR3 runs 14 residues. Per germline, CDR1 LNHDA and CDR2 SQIVND (reference sequence). The CDR3 DNA sequence: TGTGCCAGTAGTATACTGGGAGGGCATGAAAAACTGTTTTTT. It is translated as CASSILGGHEKLFF.

As concerns this clone: Other nucleotide sequences from this sample produce the same CDR3. The chain is built from TRBV12-3 or TRBV12-4 and TRBJ2-7; D unclear. Trimming took off 0 bases at V and 3 bases at J, with 6 bases between the two ends. The CDR3 has 13 residues. CDR3 residues: CASSLAGGYEQYV. CDR3 DNA: TGTGCCAGCAGTTTAGCTGGCGGCTACGAGCAGTACGTC.

The chain joins TRBV7-8 to TRBJ2-5, with TRBD2 matching over 10 bases. The CDR3 is 16 residues long. Unmatched junction bases numbered 2, after V lost 0 bases and J lost 1 base. CDR1 is SGHVS and CDR2 is FQNEAQ in the germline V gene. CDR3 loop: CASSLASGGFQETQYF. For the CDR3, the DNA is TGTGCCAGCAGCTTAGCTAGCGGGGGGTTCCAAGAGACCCAGTACTTC.

V and J are TRBV2 and TRBJ2-1, with D unclear. Germline V CDR1 and CDR2: SNHLY, FYNNEI. CDR3 length: 11 residues. Deletions cut 7 bases from V and 5 bases from J, with 6 bases between. The CDR3 DNA reads as TGTGCCAGCACCACTGACAATGAGCAGTTCTTC. Translating it yields CASTTDNEQFF.

The chain combines TRBV18 with TRBJ2-1, with D uncertain. V shed 3 bases and J shed 0 bases, with 12 bases lying between them. This CDR3 has 16 residues. Germline V gives CDR1 KGHSH, CDR2 LQKENI. The DNA for the CDR3 is TGTGCCAGCTCACCGGTCGTCCCGAGCTCCTACAATGAGCAGTTCTTC. Residues: CASSPVVPSSYNEQFF. The full variable domain, rest sourced from reference TRBV18 and TRBJ2-1, is NAGVMQNPRHLVRRRGQEARLRCSPMKGHSHVYWYRQLPEEGLKFMVYLQKENIIDESGMPKERFSAEFPKEGPSILRIQQVVRGDSAAYFCASSPVVPSSYNEQFFGPGTRLTVL.